Listed below are T cell receptor beta chains from one sample, sequenced in a study of blood T cell repertoires in COVID-19. Some clones are missing from TCRdb's copy, which holds only in-frame ones; the method was immunoSEQ multiplex PCR. The sample includes 120,000 to 150,000 clones, approximately 86% of them seen just once. The specimen sequenced was peripheral blood. The origin of the receptors is a woman aged 60-70 years with acute or convalescent COVID-19. Each CDR3 is given with its conserved first and last residue. The D gene is left open where the match is weak. The listing skips clone size in some rows; elsewhere it reads once, few, many or a size class.

v_call: TRBV18
j_call: TRBJ1-5
clone_size: NA
d_call: NA
cdr3_nt: TGTGCCAGCTCCCTCGCATTGTCAGTGGGCGAAGGCAATCAGCCCCAGCATTTT
cdr3_aa: CASSLALSVGEGNQPQHF

v_call: TRBV28
j_call: TRBJ2-1
clone_size: NA
d_call: TRBD1
cdr3_nt: TGTGCCAGCATCCCAGGGGGCTCCTACAATGAGCAGTTCTTC
cdr3_aa: CASIPGGSYNEQFF

v_call: TRBV6-2/TRBV6-3
j_call: TRBJ1-5
clone_size: NA
d_call: TRBD1
cdr3_nt: TGTGCCAGCAGTTACCAAACAGGGGGCTGGCAGCCCCAGCATTTT
cdr3_aa: CASSYQTGGWQPQHF

v_call: TRBV5-1
j_call: TRBJ2-3
clone_size: once
d_call: NA
cdr3_nt: TGCGCCAGCAGCTTGTGGGGAGACGGATACACAGATACGCAGTATTTT
cdr3_aa: CASSLWGDGYTDTQYF

v_call: TRBV3-1/TRBV3-2
j_call: TRBJ1-6
clone_size: NA
d_call: NA
cdr3_nt: TGTGCCAGCAGCCAAGATATGGAGGGGCTTCGTTCACCCCTCCACTTT
cdr3_aa: CASSQDMEGLRSPLHF

v_call: TRBV18
j_call: TRBJ1-5
clone_size: NA
d_call: TRBD1
cdr3_nt: TGTGCCAGCTCAGCGGACAGGTCTCGTCAGCCCCAGCATTTT
cdr3_aa: CASSADRSRQPQHF

v_call: TRBV6-5
j_call: TRBJ2-5
clone_size: few
d_call: NA
cdr3_nt: TGTGCCAGCAGTTACTCGGCCCTCCAAGAGACCCAGTACTTC
cdr3_aa: CASSYSALQETQYF

v_call: TRBV7-2
j_call: TRBJ1-1
clone_size: NA
d_call: NA
cdr3_nt: TGTGCCAGCAGCTTAATCAGATCTTATGAAGCTTTCTTT
cdr3_aa: CASSLIRSYEAFF

v_call: TRBV27
j_call: TRBJ2-7
clone_size: NA
d_call: TRBD1
cdr3_nt: TGTGCCAGCAGTATCGGCCCCGGGACAGGGGGATACGAGCAGTACTTC
cdr3_aa: CASSIGPGTGGYEQYF

v_call: TRBV29-1
j_call: TRBJ2-5
clone_size: NA
d_call: NA
cdr3_nt: TGCAGCGTTGCGGGAACCCAAGAGACCCAGTACTTC
cdr3_aa: CSVAGTQETQYF

v_call: TRBV6-5
j_call: TRBJ2-7
clone_size: NA
d_call: NA
cdr3_nt: TGTGCCAGCAGCAGGCAGAGCTCCTACGAGCAGTACTTC
cdr3_aa: CASSRQSSYEQYF

v_call: TRBV5-6
j_call: TRBJ2-1
clone_size: once
d_call: TRBD2
cdr3_nt: TGTGCCAGCAGCTTGGGGAGTTCGGGACTAGCGGGGATCAATGAGCAGTTCTTC
cdr3_aa: CASSLGSSGLAGINEQFF

v_call: TRBV28
j_call: TRBJ2-4
clone_size: NA
d_call: TRBD2
cdr3_nt: TGTGCCAGCAGTTTAAGGAGGACTAGCGGGGGTATAGCCAAAAACATTCAGTACTTC
cdr3_aa: CASSLRRTSGGIAKNIQYF

v_call: TRBV10-3
j_call: TRBJ2-1
clone_size: NA
d_call: TRBD2
cdr3_nt: TGTGCCATCCGCTCAGCGGGGGGGCAAGACAATGAGCAGTTCTTC
cdr3_aa: CAIRSAGGQDNEQFF

v_call: TRBV7-9
j_call: TRBJ2-3
clone_size: many
d_call: NA
cdr3_nt: TGTGCCAGCACCCGGCGATCAGCGGACCGCCGGTATTTT
cdr3_aa: CASTRRSADRRYF

v_call: TRBV24-1
j_call: TRBJ2-2
clone_size: NA
d_call: NA
cdr3_nt: TGTGCCACCAGTGATTTCGTCCGTCAGGACAGAGACACCGGGGAGCTGTTTTTT
cdr3_aa: CATSDFVRQDRDTGELFF

v_call: TRBV28
j_call: TRBJ1-2
clone_size: NA
d_call: NA
cdr3_nt: TGTGCCAGCAGTGAACAGGGTTTTGACTATGGCTACACCTTC
cdr3_aa: CASSEQGFDYGYTF

v_call: TRBV5-1
j_call: TRBJ1-2
clone_size: once
d_call: TRBD1
cdr3_nt: TGCGCCAGCAGCATCGGACAGGGGGTGGGCTATGGCTACACCTTC
cdr3_aa: CASSIGQGVGYGYTF

v_call: TRBV6-1
j_call: TRBJ1-2
clone_size: NA
d_call: TRBD1
cdr3_nt: TGTGCCAGCAGTGATATACAGGGGGACTATGGCTACACCTTC
cdr3_aa: CASSDIQGDYGYTF

v_call: TRBV5-4
j_call: TRBJ1-1
clone_size: few
d_call: NA
cdr3_nt: TGTGCCAGCAGCACGCGAAGAGGGAACACTGAAGCTTTCTTT
cdr3_aa: CASSTRRGNTEAFF

v_call: TRBV5-4
j_call: TRBJ1-6
clone_size: NA
d_call: TRBD1
cdr3_nt: TGTGCCAGCAGCAGGGACAGGTACAATTCACCCCTCCACTTT
cdr3_aa: CASSRDRYNSPLHF

v_call: TRBV12-3/TRBV12-4
j_call: TRBJ2-1
clone_size: NA
d_call: NA
cdr3_nt: TGTGCCAGCAGCCGTTACGAGGAGCAGTTCTTC
cdr3_aa: CASSRYEEQFF

v_call: TRBV24-1
j_call: TRBJ2-5
clone_size: NA
d_call: TRBD1
cdr3_nt: TGTGCCACCAGTGACCGGGGACAGGTAAAAGAGACCCAGTACTTC
cdr3_aa: CATSDRGQVKETQYF

v_call: TRBV11-3
j_call: TRBJ2-5
clone_size: NA
d_call: TRBD1
cdr3_nt: TGTGCCAGCAGCTTAGGGGTTTGGGGACAGGGGCGAGAGGAGACCCAGTACTTC
cdr3_aa: CASSLGVWGQGREETQYF

v_call: TRBV7-3
j_call: TRBJ2-7
clone_size: once
d_call: TRBD1
cdr3_nt: TGTGCCAGCAGCCGTGACAGGGCTTTCTCCGAGCAGTACTTC
cdr3_aa: CASSRDRAFSEQYF

v_call: TRBV4-3
j_call: TRBJ2-7
clone_size: NA
d_call: TRBD1
cdr3_nt: TGCGCCAGCAGCCAAGATCGGGCAGGGGGCAACGAGCAGTACTTC
cdr3_aa: CASSQDRAGGNEQYF

v_call: TRBV2
j_call: TRBJ1-5
clone_size: NA
d_call: NA
cdr3_nt: TGTGCCAGCAGGTCAGCGGCACACTCGACCCAGCCCCAGCATTTT
cdr3_aa: CASRSAAHSTQPQHF

v_call: TRBV6-5
j_call: TRBJ2-4
clone_size: NA
d_call: TRBD2
cdr3_nt: TGTGCCAGCAGCCCACTAGCGGGGGGCGGGTACATTCAGTACTTC
cdr3_aa: CASSPLAGGGYIQYF

v_call: TRBV7-9
j_call: TRBJ1-6
clone_size: NA
d_call: TRBD1
cdr3_nt: TGTGCCAGCAGCTTAGGTTGGACAGGGGACAATTCACCCCTCCACTTT
cdr3_aa: CASSLGWTGDNSPLHF

v_call: TRBV19
j_call: TRBJ2-3
clone_size: many
d_call: TRBD2
cdr3_nt: TGTGCCAGTAGTGGGGGACTAGCGGGGCACCCTAGCACAGATACGCAGTATTTT
cdr3_aa: CASSGGLAGHPSTDTQYF

v_call: TRBV9
j_call: TRBJ2-2
clone_size: NA
d_call: NA
cdr3_nt: TGTGCCAGCAGCCCCTCTTTCGCCGGGGAGCTGTTTTTT
cdr3_aa: CASSPSFAGELFF

v_call: TRBV20-1
j_call: TRBJ2-7
clone_size: NA
d_call: NA
cdr3_nt: TGCAGTGCTAGCGGGGAGGGGGACCAGTACTTC
cdr3_aa: CSASGEGDQYF

v_call: TRBV28
j_call: TRBJ1-2
clone_size: NA
d_call: TRBD1
cdr3_nt: TGTGCCTCCCGCCGGGACAGCCGTGGAGGTGGCTACACCTTC
cdr3_aa: CASRRDSRGGGYTF

v_call: TRBV5-1
j_call: TRBJ2-7
clone_size: NA
d_call: TRBD1
cdr3_nt: TGCGCCAGCAGCTTTTCCAGGACAGGGCTGTACTTC
cdr3_aa: CASSFSRTGLYF

v_call: TRBV6-5
j_call: TRBJ2-6
clone_size: NA
d_call: TRBD1
cdr3_nt: TGTGCCAGCACCAAGGGACAGGCCGGGGCCAACGTCCTGACTTTC
cdr3_aa: CASTKGQAGANVLTF

v_call: TRBV10-3
j_call: TRBJ2-1
clone_size: NA
d_call: TRBD1
cdr3_nt: TGTGCCATCAGTGACCCGGGACAGACGGCTGAGCAGTTCTTC
cdr3_aa: CAISDPGQTAEQFF

v_call: TRBV30
j_call: TRBJ2-7
clone_size: NA
d_call: NA
cdr3_nt: TGTGCCTGGAGTGTACGAGACTTAACCTCCTACGAGCAGTACTTC
cdr3_aa: CAWSVRDLTSYEQYF

v_call: TRBV6-1
j_call: TRBJ2-3
clone_size: NA
d_call: NA
cdr3_nt: TGTGCCAGCAGTGAAGACCCTAAGCGTGGAGATACGCAGTATTTT
cdr3_aa: CASSEDPKRGDTQYF

v_call: TRBV19
j_call: TRBJ2-3
clone_size: NA
d_call: NA
cdr3_nt: TGTGCCAGTAGTATAGGGGCCCTCGGATGGACAGATACGCAGTATTTT
cdr3_aa: CASSIGALGWTDTQYF

v_call: TRBV4-1
j_call: TRBJ1-5
clone_size: NA
d_call: NA
cdr3_nt: TGCGCCAGCAGCCGCGAGGGAGGGGCAGGCAATCAGCCCCAGCATTTT
cdr3_aa: CASSREGGAGNQPQHF

v_call: TRBV10-2
j_call: TRBJ1-2
clone_size: NA
d_call: NA
cdr3_nt: TGCGCCAGCAGTCCGGGGTCAGCTAACTATGGCTACACCTTC
cdr3_aa: CASSPGSANYGYTF

v_call: TRBV13
j_call: TRBJ2-1
clone_size: NA
d_call: NA
cdr3_nt: TGTGCCAGCAGCAGACGACTAGCTTGGGCCAGGGGATCCTACAATGAGCAGTTCTTC
cdr3_aa: CASSRRLAWARGSYNEQFF

v_call: TRBV4-1
j_call: TRBJ2-1
clone_size: NA
d_call: TRBD2
cdr3_nt: TGCGCCAGCAGCCAAGGCCGGGGACTAGCGGGGGCCGTAGCTAATGAGCAGTTCTTC
cdr3_aa: CASSQGRGLAGAVANEQFF